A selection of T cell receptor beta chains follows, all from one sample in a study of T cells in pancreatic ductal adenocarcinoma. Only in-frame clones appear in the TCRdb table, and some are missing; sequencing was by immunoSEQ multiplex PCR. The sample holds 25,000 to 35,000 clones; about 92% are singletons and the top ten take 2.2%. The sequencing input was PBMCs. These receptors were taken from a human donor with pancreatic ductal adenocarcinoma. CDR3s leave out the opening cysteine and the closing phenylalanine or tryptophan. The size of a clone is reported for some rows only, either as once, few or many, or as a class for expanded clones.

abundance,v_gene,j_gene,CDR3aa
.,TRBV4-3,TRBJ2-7,ASRSGLAGVHEQY
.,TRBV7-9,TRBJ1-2,ASSLRTGYGYT
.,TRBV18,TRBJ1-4,ASSPRVNSFNEKLF
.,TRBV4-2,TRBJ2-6,ASSQRAGGSGANVLT
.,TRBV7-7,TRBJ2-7,ASSSGLAGGQY
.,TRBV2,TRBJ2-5,ASSVEKTQY
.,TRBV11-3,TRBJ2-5,ASSQGWDTQETQY
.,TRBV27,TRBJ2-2,ASSLSQTGWSGELF
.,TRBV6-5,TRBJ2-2,ASSFPDRRELF
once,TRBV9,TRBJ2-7,ASSAGGLAGGEQY
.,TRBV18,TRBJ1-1,ASSPGQLGNTEAF
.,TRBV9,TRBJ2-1,ASSVGTGNEQF
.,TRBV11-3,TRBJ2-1,ASSPVGTTNNEQF
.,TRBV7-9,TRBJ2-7,ASSSSGSYEQY
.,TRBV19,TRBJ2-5,ASGPSGGETQY
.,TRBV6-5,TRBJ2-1,ACNRDSVGPVF
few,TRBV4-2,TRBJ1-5,ASSQTGENQPQH
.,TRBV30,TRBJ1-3,ALLQGRSGNTIY
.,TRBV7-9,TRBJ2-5,ASSSGRPQETQY
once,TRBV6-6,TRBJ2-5,ASSRDTFQETQY
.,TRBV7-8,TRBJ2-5,ASSSTGLRETQY
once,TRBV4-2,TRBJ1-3,ASSPKDGPSSGNTIY
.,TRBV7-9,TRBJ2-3,ASSQRESYKDTQY
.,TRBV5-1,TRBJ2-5,ASSYSWSETQY
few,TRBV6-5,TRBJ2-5,ATWDGLQETQY
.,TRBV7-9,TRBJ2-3,ASSLGSAVGLVGDTQY
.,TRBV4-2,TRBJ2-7,ASSQGDKASTSEQY